This T cell receptor (beta chain) is drawn from a study of brain T cells in children with intractable seizures (dated by TCRdb to about 2021). Regarding the research as a whole: As a first screen for immune gene transcripts, resected brain tissue from 40 to 60 pediatric epilepsy surgery cases was run on a NanoString immunology panel. Among the roughly 12 selected surgery cases, pre-surgery blood was additionally sequenced for eight, leaving four cases with brain tissue only. Overall study results and their limits: Sequencing depth differed between pre- and post-surgery blood, so clones missing from the pre-surgery sample may reflect undersampling. Viral specificity was inferred only from CDR3 sequence similarity, and patients' HCMV serostatus was unknown.

The sample's time point label, in plain terms: resected brain tissue, or blood drawn just prior to surgery. The surgery cases showing the highest brain T cell transcript signatures were chosen for TCR beta chain sequencing of brain tissue and, when available, of blood. Before surgery, patients had received at least one anti-epileptic drug. TCR-sequenced patients were children with drug-resistant epilepsy due to tuberous sclerosis complex, focal cortical dysplasia, Rasmussen encephalitis or hemimegalencephaly. Blood was drawn right before the epilepsy surgery. The Monarch genomic DNA purification kit was used to extract bulk genomic DNA from unsorted brain tissue and from whole blood. With regard to this clone: Its cognate antigen has yet to be identified. Within one base of it there is no much larger clone, and no base qualities were kept.

Reading from cysteine to phenylalanine, the CDR3 counts 13 amino acids. The entry retains the CDR3 DNA only, 39 bases that are in frame from base 1. V drops 8 bases and J drops 0 bases, leaving 9 bases in between. CDR1 and CDR2 were assigned from the germline V gene (reference sequence) as LNHDA and SQIVND. The immunoSEQ assay was applied to genomic DNA to generate the TCR beta chain sequences. As for how the authors treated the data: CDR3 sequences that did not begin with the conserved framework cysteine at position 104 were removed by hand. Clonality was calculated as one minus the normalized Shannon's Diversity Index, with values ranging from 0 (maximal diversity) to 1 (oligoclonal). To check whether a given CDR3 had different frequencies in two samples, for example brain versus blood, chi-squared comparison-of-proportions tests were used. Public clonotypes were found by searching immuneACCESS, and the VDJdb browser was used to assess similarity to known antiviral clonotypes. TCRdb provides this immuneACCESS table in a form limited to in-frame rearrangements. Some clones are lacking; in checked studies, under half of them reflect an unresolved V gene, and why the rest are absent is not known. The DNA gave D and trimming, while V, J and clone size come from that table. In all, the sample holds under 150,000 clones, and roughly 92% of those were seen once. In total, the top ten clones hold around 4.1% of the sample.

The source material was peripheral blood, sampled at surgery. This TCR derives from a boy younger than two with hemimegalencephaly and intractable seizures. The V and J genes are TRBV19 and TRBJ2-3; possibly the D gene is TRBD1, per 6 matching bases. The DNA reads TGTGCCAGTTCGGACAGAAGCACAGATACGCAGTATTTT. The encoded protein is CASSDRSTDTQYF.